This T cell receptor (beta chain) was profiled in a study of post-analysis software for immune sequencing data. Study-level information: Some patients lacked subtype; others had relapsing-remitting, secondary progressive or progressive-relapsing disease.

Study-wide points: About five TRBV segments occurring more often in patients than controls included TRBV5-6, TRBV5-1 and TRBV20-1. Patients with multiple sclerosis recorded significantly lower normalized Chao1 diversity than controls, the study found.

V dropped 4 bases and J dropped 3; count of bases not matched to a gene: 15. Germline CDR1 reads SQVTM; CDR2 reads ANQGSEA. The CDR3 extends over 17 amino acids. A remark on this clonotype: As yet, its antigen is unknown.

Built from TCR beta cDNA, the libraries had unique molecular identifiers in them. Some 500,000 cDNA molecules were obtained from about 0.98 to 11 million T cells. A single record per CDR3 protein comes from TCRdb applying MiXCR to the PCR reads. The table records some 240,000 distinct CDR3 sequences, less than 40% of them present only once. This rearrangement joins TRBV29-1 to TRBJ2-5; 9 bases line up with TRBD2. Material for sequencing was blood. The sequence was collected from a girl between 10 and 17 years old with multiple sclerosis. CDR3 bases: TGCAGCGTTGGAGATAGTAGCGGGAGTAATATAGAAGAGACCCAGTACTTC. Amino acids: CSVGDSSGSNIEETQYF.